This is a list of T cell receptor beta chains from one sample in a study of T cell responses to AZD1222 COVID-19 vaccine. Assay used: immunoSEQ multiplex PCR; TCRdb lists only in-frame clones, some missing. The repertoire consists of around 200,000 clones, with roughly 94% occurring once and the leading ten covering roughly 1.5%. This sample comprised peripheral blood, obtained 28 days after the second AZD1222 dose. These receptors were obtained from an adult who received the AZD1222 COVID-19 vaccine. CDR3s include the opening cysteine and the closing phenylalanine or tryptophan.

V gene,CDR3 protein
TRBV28,CASSFLGVGEAFF
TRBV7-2,CASSRGQNNSPLHF
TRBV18,CASSPPRGGAVNTEAFF
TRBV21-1,CASSKGGRRGLSGNTIYF
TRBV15,CATSRVPGGGSTDTQYF
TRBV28,CASVWGSSYNSPLHF
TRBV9,CASSVAGGNSPLHF
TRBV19,CARRFGPSHQPQHF
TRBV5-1,CASSLDWGVGGYTF
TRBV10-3,CAISDGPGPEAFF